The subject of this entry is one TCR beta chain. Its antigen is currently unknown. TCRdb fed the 5' RACE reads into MiXCR, producing one record per CDR3 protein. The repertoire includes around 430,000 distinct CDR3 sequences, around a sixth of them detected once, and roughly 21% sits in the top ten. Germline CDR1 DFQATT, CDR2 SNEGSKA (reference sequence). This CDR3 is 15 amino acids long. V lost 6 bases and J lost 0; bases outside the gene matches: 7. This sample is drawn from a study of T-cell memory formation after mild COVID-19. Study results and limitations: Contracting clones, day 15 to 85, had balanced CD4/CD8, and later expanders favored CD4+. CD4+ contracting clones were mainly CM and EM; CD8+ ones, EMRA.

The rearrangement links TRBV20-1 to TRBJ1-5, with 8 nucleotides matching TRBD1. The material sequenced was PBMCs or a T cell subset sorted from them (not recorded which). This TCR was sampled from a young man who had mild COVID-19 (a few samples of this study predate the infection). Cell type and time point are not known. The CDR3 is CSAKTGAYSNQPQHF. CDR3 nucleotide sequence: TGCAGTGCCAAGACAGGGGCGTATAGCAATCAGCCCCAGCATTTT.